This T cell receptor beta chain is drawn from a study of cytomegalovirus exposure and HLA in healthy donors. V was cut by 6 bases and J by 2 bases, with 17 bases left in between. The CDR3 extends over 16 amino acids. Germline lookup yields CDR1 KGHSH and CDR2 LQKENI. Primers for the PCR totalled 60 Vbeta and 13 Jbeta. Clones were read by immunoSEQ multiplex PCR, and TCRdb kept only the in-frame ones, dropping some. In the table there are 310,000 or so clones, approximately 90% of which are singletons. The chain combines TRBV18 with TRBJ1-3, with a possible D match to TRBD1 (5 bases). The TCR originated in a woman under 30 in good health and CMV-seronegative. Sequenced material: PBMCs. The CDR3 coding sequence is TGTGCCAGCTCCCCCATCGTCGGCAGGGCTGGAAACACCATATATTTT. It yields the protein CASSPIVGRAGNTIYF.